A selection of T cell receptor beta chains follows, all from one sample in a study of Tregs in tolerant kidney transplant recipients. The data were produced by immunoSEQ multiplex PCR, yet TCRdb's version contains in-frame clones alone and is incomplete. The data contain 240,000 or so clones, roughly 80% of them singletons. The sequencing input was CD4+ T cells from blood. The receptors were gathered from a human donor in good health. The CDR3 runs from the conserved cysteine through the conserved F or W. The order of the fields is J gene, V gene, clone size, D gene, CDR3 protein, CDR3 DNA. A D gene is named only where the DNA matches it firmly. Rows may omit the clone size; those that give it use once, few, many or a size class.

TRBJ1-6 TRBV27 - TRBD1 CASSARQGQGSPLHF TGTGCCAGCAGTGCGAGACAGGGGCAGGGTTCACCCCTCCACTTT
TRBJ1-1 TRBV11-2 - - CASSLEVRGNTEAFF TGTGCCAGCAGCTTAGAGGTCAGGGGAAACACTGAAGCTTTCTTT
TRBJ1-1 TRBV6-5 - TRBD1 CASSKTGGRGTEAFF TGTGCCAGCAGTAAGACAGGGGGCCGGGGAACTGAAGCTTTCTTT
TRBJ2-1 TRBV7-2 - - CASTLEPRTYNEQFF TGTGCCAGCACCCTGGAGCCAAGGACCTACAATGAGCAGTTCTTC
TRBJ2-7 TRBV5-5 - - CASSRDIYEQYF TGTGCCAGCAGCCGGGACATCTACGAGCAGTACTTC
TRBJ2-3 TRBV13 - - CASSQSFTDTQYF TGTGCCAGCAGCCAGTCCTTCACAGATACGCAGTATTTT
TRBJ2-3 TRBV5-1 - TRBD1 CASSFAPGQGTDTQYF TGCGCCAGCAGCTTCGCCCCGGGACAGGGAACAGATACGCAGTATTTT
TRBJ1-1 TRBV5-1 - TRBD1 CASSRQDRVTEAFF TGCGCCAGCAGCCGTCAAGACAGGGTTACTGAAGCTTTCTTT
TRBJ2-6 TRBV10-3 once TRBD2 CARGGSGRSGANVLTF TGTGCCCGGGGGGGTAGCGGGAGGAGTGGGGCCAACGTCCTGACTTTC
TRBJ2-1 TRBV20-1 once - CSGWGSEQFF TGCAGTGGGTGGGGGAGTGAGCAGTTCTTC
TRBJ1-6 TRBV27 - - CASSLGAGTWSSYNSPLHF TGTGCCAGCAGTTTAGGGGCAGGGACCTGGAGCTCCTATAATTCACCCCTCCACTTT
TRBJ2-1 TRBV2 - TRBD1 CASRPGTVGSYNEQFF TGTGCCAGCAGACCCGGGACAGTGGGCTCCTACAATGAGCAGTTCTTC
TRBJ2-5 TRBV7-9 - - CASSSQAQYF TGTGCCAGCAGCTCCCAGGCCCAGTACTTC
TRBJ1-1 TRBV5-8 - - CATGEGYTEAFF TGTGCTACCGGTGAGGGATACACTGAAGCTTTCTTT
TRBJ2-2 TRBV18 - - CASSPRTGELFF TGTGCCAGCTCACCACGAACCGGGGAGCTGTTTTTT
TRBJ2-1 TRBV7-6 - - CASSPRAPDGGNEQFF TGTGCCAGCAGCCCCCGGGCCCCCGACGGAGGCAATGAGCAGTTCTTC
TRBJ1-3 TRBV6-1 - - CASSEVGVVTGNTIYF TGTGCCAGCAGTGAAGTCGGGGTGGTAACTGGAAACACCATATATTTT
TRBJ1-2 TRBV6-1 - - CASSGQDRGYTF TGTGCCAGCAGTGGGCAAGATCGGGGCTACACCTTC
TRBJ1-4 TRBV2 - TRBD1 CASRRDRAEKLFF TGTGCCAGCAGAAGAGACAGGGCCGAAAAACTGTTTTTT
TRBJ2-7 TRBV6-1 few TRBD1 CASSEWDRVTYEQYF TGTGCCAGCAGTGAATGGGACAGGGTGACCTACGAGCAGTACTTC
TRBJ2-1 TRBV7-9 - TRBD2 CASSLLAGGSYNEQFF TGTGCCAGCAGCTTACTGGCGGGGGGCTCCTACAATGAGCAGTTCTTC
TRBJ1-1 TRBV18 - TRBD1 CASSPRQGATEAFF TGTGCCAGCTCACCTCGACAGGGGGCCACTGAAGCTTTCTTT
TRBJ2-7 TRBV6-6 - TRBD1 CASSYSSGGVYEQYF TGTGCCAGCAGTTACTCGTCAGGGGGTGTCTACGAGCAGTACTTC
TRBJ2-1 TRBV7-6 - - CASSLTGYDEQFF TGTGCCAGCAGCTTAACCGGATACGATGAGCAGTTCTTC
TRBJ1-2 TRBV2 - TRBD1 CASRRQGPGYTF TGTGCCAGCAGAAGACAGGGCCCTGGCTACACCTTC
TRBJ1-1 TRBV4-1 - - CASSRQPGENTEAFF TGCGCCAGCAGCCGCCAACCCGGTGAGAACACTGAAGCTTTCTTT
TRBJ1-2 TRBV7-9 many TRBD1 CASSPAPTGSGYTF TGTGCCAGCAGCCCAGCCCCGACAGGGAGTGGCTACACCTTC
TRBJ2-5 TRBV7-6 - TRBD2 CASGPGGRGETQYF TGTGCCAGCGGCCCTGGCGGGAGGGGAGAGACCCAGTACTTC
TRBJ1-6 TRBV9 - - CASRGDRYNSPLHF TGTGCCAGCAGGGGAGACAGGTATAATTCACCCCTCCACTTT
TRBJ1-1 TRBV7-8 - - CASSLENGQVNTEAFF TGTGCCAGCAGCTTGGAAAATGGACAAGTGAACACTGAAGCTTTCTTT
TRBJ2-5 TRBV6-5 - - CASSYGTARSETQYF TGTGCCAGCAGTTACGGGACGGCTCGATCGGAGACCCAGTACTTC
TRBJ2-2 TRBV6-5 - - CASNWDGELFF TGTGCCAGCAATTGGGACGGGGAGCTGTTTTTT
TRBJ2-5 TRBV9 once TRBD2 CASSQNPGLAGGPETQYF TGTGCCAGCAGCCAAAACCCAGGACTAGCGGGGGGGCCGGAGACCCAGTACTTC
TRBJ2-7 TRBV30 - - CAWSEQVYEQYF TGTGCCTGGAGTGAACAAGTTTACGAGCAGTACTTC
TRBJ2-7 TRBV4-1 - - CASSQGSGIGSYEQYF TGCGCCAGCAGCCAAGGGTCCGGGATTGGTTCCTACGAGCAGTACTTC
TRBJ1-1 TRBV5-4 once TRBD1 CASSNRDRGRGTEAFF TGTGCCAGCAGCAACCGGGACAGGGGGCGAGGTACTGAAGCTTTCTTT
TRBJ2-5 TRBV14 - - CASSGMRRGAQETQYF TGTGCCAGCAGCGGCATGAGGAGAGGAGCGCAAGAGACCCAGTACTTC
TRBJ1-2 TRBV6-5 - TRBD1 CATLSGGSRAYGYTF TGTGCCACCCTATCAGGGGGGAGTCGGGCCTATGGCTACACCTTC
TRBJ2-1 TRBV5-6 - TRBD2 CASSSGTSGPSYNEQFF TGTGCCAGCAGCTCCGGGACTAGCGGTCCTTCCTACAATGAGCAGTTCTTC
TRBJ1-1 TRBV18 - TRBD1 CASSPLRTGRNTEAFF TGTGCCAGCTCACCCCTGCGGACAGGAAGGAACACTGAAGCTTTCTTT